What follows is one TCR beta chain and its context. Its antigen is as yet unknown. This record belongs to a study of T cells in localized non-small cell lung cancer. Notes on the study in general: The study sequenced only one region of the tumor. As a result, intratumor heterogeneity could not be excluded and remains possible. Uninvolved adjacent lung had the highest recorded T cell clonality, with tumor below it.

CDR1 KGHSH and CDR2 LQKENI come from the germline V gene. The CDR3 has 17 residues. Losses at the gene ends were 6 bases for V and 2 bases for J; bases not matched to a gene: 14. Method: immunoSEQ multiplex PCR; TCRdb's copy keeps in-frame clones and lacks some. The sample shows more than 15,000 clones, 91% of them seen only once. The specimen comprised peripheral blood, sampled before any cancer treatment. This receptor was obtained from a woman aged 40-69 years with stage I lung adenocarcinoma. The chain has TRBV18 and TRBJ1-1, with 8 bases identical to TRBD1. This CDR3 reads CASSSRQGSPGNTEAFF. CDR3 DNA: TGTGCCAGCTCCTCAAGACAGGGGTCCCCGGGAAACACTGAAGCTTTCTTT.